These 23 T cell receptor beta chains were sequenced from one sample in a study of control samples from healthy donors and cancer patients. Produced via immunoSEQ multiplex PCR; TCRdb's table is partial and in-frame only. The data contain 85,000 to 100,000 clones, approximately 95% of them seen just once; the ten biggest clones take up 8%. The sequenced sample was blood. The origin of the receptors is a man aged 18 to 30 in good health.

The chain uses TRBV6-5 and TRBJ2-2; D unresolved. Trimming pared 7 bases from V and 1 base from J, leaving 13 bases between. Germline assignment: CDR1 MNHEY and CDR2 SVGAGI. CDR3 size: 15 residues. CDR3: CASNYHDRNTGELFF. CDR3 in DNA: TGTGCCAGCAACTATCACGATCGGAACACCGGGGAGCTGTTTTTT.

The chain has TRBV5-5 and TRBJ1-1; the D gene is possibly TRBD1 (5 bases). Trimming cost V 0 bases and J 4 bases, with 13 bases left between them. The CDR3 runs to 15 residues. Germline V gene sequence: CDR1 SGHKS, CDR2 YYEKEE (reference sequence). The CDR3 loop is CASSLGEGLGTEAFF. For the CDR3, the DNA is TGTGCCAGCAGCTTGGGGGAGGGGTTGGGCACTGAAGCTTTCTTT.

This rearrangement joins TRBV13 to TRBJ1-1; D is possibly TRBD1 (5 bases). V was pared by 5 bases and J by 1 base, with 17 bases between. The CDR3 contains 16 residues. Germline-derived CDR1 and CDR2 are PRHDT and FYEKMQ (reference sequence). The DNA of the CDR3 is TGTGCCAGCAGCCCACAAGGACATATCTCGAACACTGAAGCTTTCTTT. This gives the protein CASSPQGHISNTEAFF. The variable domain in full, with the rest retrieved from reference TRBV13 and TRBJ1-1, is AAGVIQSPRHLIKEKRETATLKCYPIPRHDTVYWYQQGPGQDPQFLISFYEKMQSDKGSIPDRFSAQQFSDYHSELNMSSLELGDSALYFCASSPQGHISNTEAFFGQGTRLTVV.

This CDR3 is CASSKTPGLAGGPIPPEQFF. The CDR3 coding sequence is TGTGCCAGCAGTAAAACCCCGGGACTAGCGGGAGGGCCGATTCCCCCTGAGCAGTTCTTC. The rearrangement uses TRBV27 and TRBJ2-1; 16 nucleotides align to TRBD2. Unmatched junction bases numbered 19, after V lost 5 bases and J lost 9 bases. Germline assignment: CDR1 MNHEY and CDR2 SMNVEV (reference sequence). This CDR3 region has 20 residues.

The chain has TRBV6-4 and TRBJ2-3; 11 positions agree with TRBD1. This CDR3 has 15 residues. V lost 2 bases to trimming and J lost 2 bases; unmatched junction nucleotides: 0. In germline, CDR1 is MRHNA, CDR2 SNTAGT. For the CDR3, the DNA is TGTGCCAGCAGTGACGGACAGGGGGCCACAGATACGCAGTATTTT. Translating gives CASSDGQGATDTQYF.

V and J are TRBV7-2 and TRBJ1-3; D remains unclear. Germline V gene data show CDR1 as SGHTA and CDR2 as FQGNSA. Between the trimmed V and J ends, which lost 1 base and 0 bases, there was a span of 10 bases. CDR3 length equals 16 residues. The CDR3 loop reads CASSLVEATSGNTIYF. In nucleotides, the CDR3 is TGTGCCAGCAGCTTAGTAGAGGCTACCTCTGGAAACACCATATATTTT. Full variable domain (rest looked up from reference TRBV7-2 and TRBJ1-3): GAGVSQSPSNKVTEKGKDVELRCDPISGHTALYWYRQSLGQGLEFLIYFQGNSAPDKSGLPSDRFSAERTGGSVSTLTIQRTQQEDSAVYLCASSLVEATSGNTIYFGEGSWLTVV.

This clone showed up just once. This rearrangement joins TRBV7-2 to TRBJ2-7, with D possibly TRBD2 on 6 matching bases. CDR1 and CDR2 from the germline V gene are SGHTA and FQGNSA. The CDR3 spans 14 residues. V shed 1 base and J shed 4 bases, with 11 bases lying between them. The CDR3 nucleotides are TGTGCCAGCAGCTTAGTCGCGGCGGGGTACGAGCAGTACTTC. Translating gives CASSLVAAGYEQYF. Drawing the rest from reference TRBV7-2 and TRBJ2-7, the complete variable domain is GAGVSQSPSNKVTEKGKDVELRCDPISGHTALYWYRQSLGQGLEFLIYFQGNSAPDKSGLPSDRFSAERTGGSVSTLTIQRTQQEDSAVYLCASSLVAAGYEQYFGPGTRLTVT.

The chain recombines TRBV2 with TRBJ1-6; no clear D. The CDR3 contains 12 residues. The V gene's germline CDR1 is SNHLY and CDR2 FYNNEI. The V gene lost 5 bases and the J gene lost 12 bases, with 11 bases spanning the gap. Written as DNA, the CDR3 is TGTGCCAGCAGTCCTAGGACCAGACCCCTCCACTTT. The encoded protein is CASSPRTRPLHF.

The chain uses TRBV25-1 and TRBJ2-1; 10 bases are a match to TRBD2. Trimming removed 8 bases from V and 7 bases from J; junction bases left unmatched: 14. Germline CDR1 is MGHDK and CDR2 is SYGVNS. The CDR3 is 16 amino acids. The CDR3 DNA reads TGTGCCAGCGAGTCTATAGCGGGGGGCCTAAGGAATGAGCAGTTCTTC. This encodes CASESIAGGLRNEQFF.

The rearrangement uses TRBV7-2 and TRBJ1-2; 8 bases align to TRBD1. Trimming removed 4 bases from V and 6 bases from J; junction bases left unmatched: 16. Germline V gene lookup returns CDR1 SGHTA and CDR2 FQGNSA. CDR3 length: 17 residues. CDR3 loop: CASSSPRGRFQRDGYTF. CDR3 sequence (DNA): TGTGCCAGCAGCTCCCCCAGGGGGCGCTTCCAACGGGATGGCTACACCTTC.

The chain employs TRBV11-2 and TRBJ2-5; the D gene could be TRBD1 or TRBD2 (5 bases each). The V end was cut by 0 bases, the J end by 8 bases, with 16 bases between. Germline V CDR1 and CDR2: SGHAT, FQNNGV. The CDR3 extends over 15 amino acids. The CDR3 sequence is CASSLELGDGYTQYF. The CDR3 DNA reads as TGTGCCAGCAGCTTAGAATTGGGGGACGGCTATACCCAGTACTTC.

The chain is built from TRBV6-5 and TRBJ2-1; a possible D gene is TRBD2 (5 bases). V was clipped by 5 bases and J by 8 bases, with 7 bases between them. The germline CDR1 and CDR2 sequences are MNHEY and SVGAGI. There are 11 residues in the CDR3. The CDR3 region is CASSPRDEQFF. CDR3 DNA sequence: TGTGCCAGCAGTCCGAGGGATGAGCAGTTCTTC.

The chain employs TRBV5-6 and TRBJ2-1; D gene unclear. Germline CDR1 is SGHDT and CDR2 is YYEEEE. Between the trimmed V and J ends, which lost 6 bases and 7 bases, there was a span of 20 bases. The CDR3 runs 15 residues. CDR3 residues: CASNPPNSPWNEQFF. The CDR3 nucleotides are TGTGCCAGCAACCCCCCAAACAGCCCGTGGAATGAGCAGTTCTTC.

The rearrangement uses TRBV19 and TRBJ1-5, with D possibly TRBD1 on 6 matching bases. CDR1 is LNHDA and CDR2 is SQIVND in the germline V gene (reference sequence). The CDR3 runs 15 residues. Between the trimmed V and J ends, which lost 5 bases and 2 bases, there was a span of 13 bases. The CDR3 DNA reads TGTGCCAGTAGTGGGGGGGGCAAGGGCAATCAGCCCCAGCATTTT. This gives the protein CASSGGGKGNQPQHF. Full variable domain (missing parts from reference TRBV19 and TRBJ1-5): DGGITQSPKYLFRKEGQNVTLSCEQNLNHDAMYWYRQDPGQGLRLIYYSQIVNDFQKGDIAEGYSVSREKKESFPLTVTSAQKNPTAFYLCASSGGGKGNQPQHFGDGTRLSIL.

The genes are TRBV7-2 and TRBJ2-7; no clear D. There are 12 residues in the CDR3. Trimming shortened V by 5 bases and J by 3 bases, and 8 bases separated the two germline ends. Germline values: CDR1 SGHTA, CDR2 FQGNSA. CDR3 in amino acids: CASSGPNYEQYF. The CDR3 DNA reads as TGTGCCAGCAGCGGCCCGAACTACGAGCAGTACTTC.

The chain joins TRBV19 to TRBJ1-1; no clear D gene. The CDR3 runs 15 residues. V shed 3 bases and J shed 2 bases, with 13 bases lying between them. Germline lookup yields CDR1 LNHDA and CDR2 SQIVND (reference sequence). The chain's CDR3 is CASSIRDGENTEAFF. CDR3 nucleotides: TGTGCCAGTAGTATCCGAGACGGCGAAAACACTGAAGCTTTCTTT.

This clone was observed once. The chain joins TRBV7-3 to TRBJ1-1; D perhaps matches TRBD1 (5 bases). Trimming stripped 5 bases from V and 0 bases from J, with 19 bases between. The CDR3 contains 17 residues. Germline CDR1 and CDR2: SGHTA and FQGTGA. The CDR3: CASSAHPLGGMNTEAFF. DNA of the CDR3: TGTGCCAGCAGCGCACACCCCCTTGGGGGGATGAACACTGAAGCTTTCTTT. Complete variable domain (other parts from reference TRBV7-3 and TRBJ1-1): GAGVSQTPSNKVTEKGKYVELRCDPISGHTALYWYRQSLGQGPEFLIYFQGTGAADDSGLPNDRFFAVRPEGSVSTLKIQRTERGDSAVYLCASSAHPLGGMNTEAFFGQGTRLTVV.

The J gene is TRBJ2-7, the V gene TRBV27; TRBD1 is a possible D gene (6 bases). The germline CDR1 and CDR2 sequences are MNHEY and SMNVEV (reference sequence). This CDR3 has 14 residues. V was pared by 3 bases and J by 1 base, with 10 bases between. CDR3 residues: CASSLRQGSYEQYF. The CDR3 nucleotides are TGTGCCAGCAGTTTGAGGCAGGGGTCCTACGAGCAGTACTTC.

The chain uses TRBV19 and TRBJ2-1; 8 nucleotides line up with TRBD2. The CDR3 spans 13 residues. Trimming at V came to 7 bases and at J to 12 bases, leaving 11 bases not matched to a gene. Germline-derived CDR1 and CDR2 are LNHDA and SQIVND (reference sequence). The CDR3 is CASTLGSGRGQFF. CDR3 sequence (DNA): TGTGCCAGTACCCTAGGGAGCGGGAGAGGGCAGTTCTTC.

The DNA for the CDR3 is TGTGCCAGCAGAAAGGACAGGCCGAGGGAGCAGTACTTC. Translation gives CASRKDRPREQYF. The chain joins TRBV2 to TRBJ2-7; 7 nucleotides match TRBD1. This CDR3 comprises 13 residues. Germline V gives CDR1 SNHLY, CDR2 FYNNEI. V was clipped by 6 bases and J by 7 bases; unmatched bases: 9.

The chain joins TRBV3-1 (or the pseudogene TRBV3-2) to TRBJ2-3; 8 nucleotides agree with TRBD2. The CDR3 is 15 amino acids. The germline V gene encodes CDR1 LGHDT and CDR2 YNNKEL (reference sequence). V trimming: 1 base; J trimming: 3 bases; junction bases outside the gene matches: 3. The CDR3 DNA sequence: TGTGCCAGCAGCCAAGCGGGAGGGAGGACAGATACGCAGTATTTT. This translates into CASSQAGGRTDTQYF.

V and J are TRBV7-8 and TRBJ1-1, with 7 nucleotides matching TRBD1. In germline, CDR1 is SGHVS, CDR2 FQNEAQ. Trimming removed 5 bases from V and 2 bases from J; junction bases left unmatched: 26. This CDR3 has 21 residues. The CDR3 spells CASSVKQPYRDSSRRNTEAFF. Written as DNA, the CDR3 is TGTGCCAGCAGCGTTAAACAACCCTACCGGGACAGCTCCCGACGTAACACTGAAGCTTTCTTT.

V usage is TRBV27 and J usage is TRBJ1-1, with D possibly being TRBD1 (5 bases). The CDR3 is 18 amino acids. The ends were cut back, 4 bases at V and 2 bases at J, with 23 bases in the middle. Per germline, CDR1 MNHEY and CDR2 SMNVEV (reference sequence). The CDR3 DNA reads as TGTGCCAGCAGTTCTCCTGCGGGGCGGAGGGGTCAAAACACTGAAGCTTTCTTT. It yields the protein CASSSPAGRRGQNTEAFF.